The 19 T cell receptor beta chains in this list originate from one sample, sequenced in a study of shared clonotypes between healthy human individuals. Sequencing used immunoSEQ multiplex PCR; TCRdb keeps in-frame clones, though not all of them. This sample carries about 2 million clones, over 85% of them seen once, and the ten largest clones take more than 0.95%. CD45RO-negative, CCR7-positively selected cells formed the naive CD8 fraction, excluding terminally differentiated effector memory CD45RA+ cells. Source material: naive CD8+ T cells sorted from blood. These receptors all stem from a man younger than 35 in good health.

J is TRBJ2-1 and V is TRBV9, with a tentative D call TRBD2 (6 bases). In germline, CDR1 is SGDLS, CDR2 YYNGEE. Trimming stripped 0 bases from V and 1 base from J, with 14 bases between. This CDR3 has 17 amino acids. The CDR3: CASSVEGSSGSYNEQFF. As DNA, the CDR3 is TGTGCCAGCAGCGTAGAGGGTTCGAGCGGGTCCTACAATGAGCAGTTCTTC.

V and J are TRBV6-6 and TRBJ1-1; D unresolved. The CDR3 is 13 amino acids. Trimming took 0 bases from V and 4 from J, leaving 6 bases between them. Per germline, CDR1 MNHNY and CDR2 SVGAGI (reference sequence). Here the CDR3 DNA reads TGTGCCAGCAGTTACTCGGGAAGCACTGAAGCTTTCTTT. It translates to CASSYSGSTEAFF.

As for this clone: The same CDR3 arises from other DNA sequences in this sample as well. This rearrangement joins TRBV19 to TRBJ1-1, with no clear D. Germline V gene data show CDR1 as LNHDA and CDR2 as SQIVND (reference sequence). Trimming pared 0 bases from V and 1 base from J, leaving 6 bases between. The CDR3 is made up of 14 amino acids. The chain's CDR3 is CASSIDGENTEAFF. The CDR3 DNA sequence: TGTGCCAGTAGTATAGATGGGGAGAACACTGAAGCTTTCTTT. Together with reference TRBV19 and TRBJ1-1, the CDR3 gives the full variable domain: DGGITQSPKYLFRKEGQNVTLSCEQNLNHDAMYWYRQDPGQGLRLIYYSQIVNDFQKGDIAEGYSVSREKKESFPLTVTSAQKNPTAFYLCASSIDGENTEAFFGQGTRLTVV.

This CDR3 is CSVQNSAGSEQYF. DNA for the CDR3: TGCAGCGTCCAAAATTCGGCGGGGAGTGAGCAGTACTTC. V gene TRBV29-1 combines with J gene TRBJ2-5; a possible D gene is TRBD2 (6 bases). Germline assignment: CDR1 SQVTM and CDR2 ANQGSEA. CDR3 length: 13 amino acids. With 6 bases removed from V and 11 bases from J, the gap between germline ends came to 22 bases. The variable domain in full, with the rest retrieved from reference TRBV29-1 and TRBJ2-5, is SAVISQKPSRDICQRGTSLTIQCQVDSQVTMMFWYRQQPGQSLTLIATANQGSEATYESGFVIDKFPISRPNLTFSTLTVSNMSPEDSSIYLCSVQNSAGSEQYFGPGTRLLVL.

The rearrangement links TRBV27 to TRBJ2-1; a possible D gene is TRBD2 (5 bases). Per the germline V gene, CDR1 is MNHEY and CDR2 is SMNVEV (reference sequence). This CDR3 contains 13 residues. Trimming cost V 3 bases and J 8 bases, with 11 bases left between them. Here the CDR3 reads CASSFPQRDEQFF. The CDR3 DNA reads TGTGCCAGCAGTTTTCCCCAGAGGGATGAGCAGTTCTTC.

The genes are TRBV5-6 and TRBJ2-7; the D gene is possibly TRBD1 (5 bases). Trimming took 3 bases from V and 4 from J, leaving 20 bases between them. The CDR3 totals 16 residues. CDR1 is SGHDT and CDR2 is YYEEEE in the germline V gene. The CDR3 loop is CASSWGVGQSRYEQYF. DNA of the CDR3: TGTGCCAGCAGCTGGGGCGTGGGGCAGTCAAGGTACGAGCAGTACTTC.

V gene TRBV27 combines with J gene TRBJ2-7, with D perhaps matching TRBD2 (6 bases). From germline, CDR1 is MNHEY and CDR2 SMNVEV (reference sequence). The CDR3 is 15 residues long. V lost 5 bases to trimming and J lost 4 bases, with 18 bases between them. DNA of the CDR3: TGTGCCAGCAGTACGGGAGTCCCTAGAACTTACGAGCAGTACTTC. Protein product: CASSTGVPRTYEQYF.

Turning to this clone: Other DNA variants within this sample encode the same CDR3. The chain carries TRBV27 and TRBJ2-7; 7 bases match TRBD2. Germline values: CDR1 MNHEY, CDR2 SMNVEV (reference sequence). This CDR3 spans 14 amino acids. V lost 4 bases to trimming and J lost 2 bases; unmatched junction nucleotides: 5. CDR3 amino acids: CASSWSGRAYEQYF. The CDR3 coding sequence is TGTGCCAGCAGTTGGTCTGGGAGGGCCTACGAGCAGTACTTC.

This clone came up a few times. The chain combines TRBV10-3 with TRBJ2-7; TRBD2 matches 10 bases. Germline lookup yields CDR1 ENHRY and CDR2 SYGVKD. This CDR3 spans 15 amino acids. Trimming at V came to 3 bases and at J to 6 bases, leaving 8 bases not matched to a gene. DNA for the CDR3: TGTGCCATCAGTGACCCCGGGACTAGCGTCGCCGAGCAGTACTTC. This sequence encodes CAISDPGTSVAEQYF.

The rearrangement links TRBV5-1 to TRBJ1-4, with D perhaps matching TRBD1 (6 bases). Between the trimmed V and J ends, which lost 0 bases and 3 bases, there was a span of 21 bases. Germline CDR1 is SGHRS and CDR2 is YFSETQ. The CDR3 length is 19 residues. The CDR3, as DNA: TGCGCCAGCAGCTTGGGGCTGGTTGCAGGGGCGCCCTCTAATGAAAAACTGTTTTTT. Its protein is CASSLGLVAGAPSNEKLFF.

J is TRBJ2-7 and V is TRBV6-1, with D possibly matching TRBD2 (5 bases). V lost 2 bases to trimming and J lost 4 bases, with 18 bases between them. Germline-derived CDR1 and CDR2 are MNHNS and SASEGT. The CDR3 has 16 amino acids. CDR3 amino acids: CASSEIRGISLYEQYF. The CDR3 region has the DNA TGTGCCAGCAGTGAAATTCGGGGTATTAGCTTGTACGAGCAGTACTTC.

This clone has only one observation. The chain combines TRBV11-2 with TRBJ2-3; 9 nucleotides align to TRBD1. V lost 3 bases and J lost 6; bases outside the gene matches: 10. Germline V gives CDR1 SGHAT, CDR2 FQNNGV. CDR3 size: 16 residues. CDR3 in DNA: TGTGCCAGCAGCTTCTTGGACAGGGGTACTTGGGATACGCAGTATTTT. This gives the protein CASSFLDRGTWDTQYF.

The V and J genes are TRBV6-4 and TRBJ2-7; 9 bases map to TRBD2. Germline assignment: CDR1 MRHNA and CDR2 SNTAGT. The CDR3 loop spans 15 amino acids. The V segment lost 7 bases and the J segment 0 bases; nucleotides outside the gene matches: 7. The CDR3 region is CASNKSGGSSYEQYF. The CDR3 nucleotides read TGTGCCAGCAATAAAAGCGGGGGGTCCTCCTACGAGCAGTACTTC.

This rearrangement joins TRBV7-9 to TRBJ1-4; no reliable D call. Germline CDR1 reads SEHNR; CDR2 reads FQNEAQ (reference sequence). V shed 4 bases and J shed 5 bases, with 14 bases lying between them. The CDR3 length is 15 residues. The CDR3 protein is CASSSKTDGNEKLFF. The CDR3 nucleotides are TGTGCCAGCAGCTCGAAAACGGACGGGAATGAAAAACTGTTTTTT.

This clone has a handful of counts. This rearrangement joins TRBV2 to TRBJ1-6; D not certain. The CDR3 is 14 amino acids. V was trimmed by 7 bases and J by 8 bases, leaving 15 bases between them. Germline assignment: CDR1 SNHLY and CDR2 FYNNEI. The CDR3 bases are TGTGCCAGCATGGTCACCGATACCTATTCACCCCTCCACTTT. Translated, it gives CASMVTDTYSPLHF.

V is TRBV4-1 and J is TRBJ2-7; 7 positions match TRBD2. The CDR3 is 16 amino acids. The V segment lost 0 bases and the J segment 3 bases; nucleotides outside the gene matches: 8. Germline loops: CDR1 MGHRA, CDR2 YSYEKL. CDR3 sequence: CASSQDYGGNIYEQYF. The CDR3 nucleotides are TGCGCCAGCAGCCAAGATTACGGGGGGAATATCTACGAGCAGTACTTC.

The chain couples TRBV27 to TRBJ1-6, with TRBD1 matching 8 bases. CDR1 and CDR2 from the germline V gene are MNHEY and SMNVEV (reference sequence). CDR3 size: 15 residues. The V segment lost 6 bases and the J segment 6 bases; nucleotides outside the gene matches: 7. The CDR3, as DNA: TGTGCCAGCAGCCATGGACAGGGCTCTAATTCACCCCTCCACTTT. Translating gives CASSHGQGSNSPLHF.

This rearrangement joins TRBV30 to TRBJ2-1; D may be TRBD2 (5 bases). The CDR3 is made up of 13 amino acids. Germline V CDR1 and CDR2: GTSNPN, SVGIG (reference sequence). Trimming removed 0 bases at V and 6 bases at J, with 9 bases between. The CDR3 here is CAWSVLEGNEQFF. In nucleotides, the CDR3 is TGTGCCTGGAGTGTTTTAGAGGGCAATGAGCAGTTCTTC.

The chain has TRBV5-6 and TRBJ2-1; D may be TRBD1 (6 bases). V lost 5 bases, J lost 0 bases, and 18 bases lay in between. The CDR3 spans 17 residues. Germline CDR1 is SGHDT and CDR2 is YYEEEE. The CDR3 sequence: CASSFFRQASSYNEQFF. As DNA, the CDR3 is TGTGCCAGCAGTTTTTTCCGACAGGCGAGCTCCTACAATGAGCAGTTCTTC.